This T cell receptor (beta chain) was documented in a study of shared clonotypes between healthy human individuals. This clone was counted a few times. Other DNA sequences in this sample translate to the same CDR3. Each subset's genomic DNA was shared equally among a number of immunoSEQ plates. The authors sequenced unsorted PBMC DNA on ten immunoSEQ deep assay plates. Assay used: immunoSEQ multiplex PCR; TCRdb lists only in-frame clones, some missing. Seen here are 450,000 to 500,000 clones, roughly 78% observed once, and the top ten hold approximately 12%. CDR1 and CDR2 from the germline V gene are SEHNR and FQNEAQ (reference sequence). Trimming shortened V by 5 bases and J by 0 bases, and 5 bases separated the two germline ends. This CDR3 is built from 13 residues.

The sample was PBMCs. V and J are TRBV7-9 and TRBJ1-5; D not certain. This receptor was identified in a woman between 40 and 50 years old in good health. Some clones in this sample may be carry-over from other donors' samples. CDR3 in DNA: TGTGCCAGCAGCCTCGATAGCAATCAGCCCCAGCATTTT. Its protein is CASSLDSNQPQHF.